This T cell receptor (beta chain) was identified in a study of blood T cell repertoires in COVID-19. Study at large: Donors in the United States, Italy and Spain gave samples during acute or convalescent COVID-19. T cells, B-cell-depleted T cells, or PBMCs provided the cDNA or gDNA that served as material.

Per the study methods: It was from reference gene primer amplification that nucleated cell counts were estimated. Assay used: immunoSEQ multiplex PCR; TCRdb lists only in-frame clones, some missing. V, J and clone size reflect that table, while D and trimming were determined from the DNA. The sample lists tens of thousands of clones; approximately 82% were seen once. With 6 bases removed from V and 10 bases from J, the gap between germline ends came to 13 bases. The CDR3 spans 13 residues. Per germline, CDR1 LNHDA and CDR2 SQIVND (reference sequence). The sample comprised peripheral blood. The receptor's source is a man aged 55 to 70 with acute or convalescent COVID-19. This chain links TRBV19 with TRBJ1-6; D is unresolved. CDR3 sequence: CASSLRARSPLHF. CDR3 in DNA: TGTGCCAGTAGCTTGAGGGCTAGATCACCCCTCCACTTT.